What follows describes a single TCR beta chain. The sample belongs to a study of blood T cell repertoires in COVID-19. Data came from immunoSEQ multiplex PCR; TCRdb stores just in-frame clones and leaves some out. The sample shows roughly 140,000 clones, around four fifths of them seen only once. Trimming removed 5 bases from V and 6 bases from J; junction bases left unmatched: 2. The CDR3 is 13 residues long. The genes are TRBV12-3 or TRBV12-4 and TRBJ2-2, with 8 nucleotides matching TRBD1. Sequenced material: peripheral blood. This sequence was found in a woman aged 40 to 55 with active or convalescent COVID-19. CDR3 loop: CASSMGQAGELFF. CDR3 in DNA: TGTGCCAGCAGTATGGGACAGGCCGGGGAGCTGTTTTTT.